This paragraph reports one TCR beta chain. The antigen remains unidentified. The data derive from a study of monozygotic twins with inflammatory bowel disease. Study-level results: Support for any single strong IBD-associated signal or clonotype was not found. Differences in immunosuppressive treatment may have been a source of added variability in patient repertoires.

The CDR3 loop spans 17 amino acids. Germline values: CDR1 MNHEY, CDR2 SMNVEV (reference sequence). Via template switching, UMIs carrying a 6-nucleotide sample barcode were introduced. TCRdb reprocessed the 5' RACE reads and keeps a single row for each CDR3 protein, giving no DNA. Recorded here are about 300,000 distinct CDR3 sequences; the top ten clones represent less than 6.5%. The chain combines TRBV27 with TRBJ1-4; TCRdb selects TRBD1, and the lack of DNA leaves this call unchecked. Sequencing used blood. This receptor was identified in a human donor with ulcerative colitis or Crohn's disease, or a healthy co-twin of an affected twin (not recorded which). CDR3 region: CASSLMPGARTHEKLFF.